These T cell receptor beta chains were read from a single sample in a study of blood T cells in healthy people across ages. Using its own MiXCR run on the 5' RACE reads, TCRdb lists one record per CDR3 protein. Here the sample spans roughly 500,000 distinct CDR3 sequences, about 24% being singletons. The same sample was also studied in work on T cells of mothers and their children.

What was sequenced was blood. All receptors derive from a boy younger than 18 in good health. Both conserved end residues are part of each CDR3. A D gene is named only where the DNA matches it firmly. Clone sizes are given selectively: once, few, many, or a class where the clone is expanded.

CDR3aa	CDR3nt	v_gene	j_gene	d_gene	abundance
CASSRTGVGETQYF	TGTGCCAGCAGTCGGACAGGGGTGGGTGAGACCCAGTACTTC	TRBV28	TRBJ2-5	TRBD1	few
CASSLRRGQPSPLHF	TGTGCCAGCAGCTTAAGGCGTGGACAGCCTTCACCCCTCCACTTT	TRBV5-6	TRBJ1-6	NA	NA
CASSEPGQGCGYTF	TGTGCCAGTAGTGAACCGGGACAGGGCTGTGGCTACACCTTC	TRBV19	TRBJ1-2	TRBD1	NA
CASSLVWGPNPYEQYF	TGTGCCAGCAGCTTAGTATGGGGACCAAATCCCTACGAGCAGTACTTC	TRBV7-2	TRBJ2-7	NA	NA
CASSYQKGLNEQFF	TGTGCCAGCAGTTACCAAAAGGGGCTGAATGAGCAGTTCTTC	TRBV6-6	TRBJ2-1	NA	few
CASSGGRGSGNTIYF	TGTGCCAGCAGCGGGGGGAGAGGGTCTGGAAACACCATATATTTT	TRBV7-2	TRBJ1-3	NA	NA
CASSFVEETQYF	TGCGCCAGCAGCTTCGTCGAGGAGACCCAGTACTTC	TRBV5-1	TRBJ2-5	NA	NA
CSVEDRLRGSTDTQYF	TGCAGCGTTGAAGATCGGCTCAGGGGGTCCACAGATACGCAGTATTTT	TRBV29-1	TRBJ2-3	TRBD1	few
CASSLVGGKNEQYF	TGTGCCAGCAGTTTAGTGGGGGGAAAGAACGAGCAGTACTTC	TRBV12-3/TRBV12-4	TRBJ2-7	NA	few
CASSNTGTGANVLTF	TGTGCCAGTAGTAATACAGGGACTGGGGCCAACGTCCTGACTTTC	TRBV19	TRBJ2-6	NA	NA
CASSQDMASGAFKMTQYF	TGTGCCAGCAGCCAAGATATGGCTAGCGGGGCCTTCAAAATGACCCAGTACTTC	TRBV3-1	TRBJ2-5	TRBD2	NA
CASSLEGDNEQFF	TGTGCCAGCAGCTTGGAGGGGGACAATGAGCAGTTCTTC	TRBV5-5	TRBJ2-1	NA	many
CASSPTGMKNTIYF	TGTGCCAGCAGCCCGACAGGGATGAAGAACACCATATATTTT	TRBV27	TRBJ1-3	TRBD1	NA